This TCR beta chain originates from a study of T cell responses to AZD1222 COVID-19 vaccine. Assay: immunoSEQ multiplex PCR; the TCRdb copy retains only in-frame clones and omits some. The sample lists 150,000 to 180,000 clones; about 88% were seen once. CDR1 is MGHDK, CDR2 SYGVNS, per germline. The CDR3 runs to 13 residues. With 7 bases removed from V and 5 bases from J, the gap between germline ends came to 11 bases. The origin of this receptor is an adult in good health. Sequenced material: peripheral blood, taken on day 0 of AZD1222 vaccination. This chain uses TRBV25-1 with TRBJ2-2; D possibly corresponds to TRBD1 (5 bases). The CDR3 DNA sequence: TGTGCCAGCAAAGTTAGGGGTACCGGGGAGCTGTTTTTT. This sequence encodes CASKVRGTGELFF.